Listed below are T cell receptor beta chains from one sample, sequenced in a study of pediatric ulcerative colitis. Libraries were prepared by immunoSEQ multiplex PCR; TCRdb keeps only in-frame clonotypes and omits some of them. The table records roughly 64,000 clones, less than 90% of them present only once. Sequencing used blood. The receptors derive from a boy between 10 and 17 years old with severe ulcerative colitis. Both conserved end residues are part of each CDR3. A D gene is named only where the DNA matches it firmly. Where a row states a size, it is once, few, many or the class of an expanded clone; other rows omit it.

>TRBV27|.|TRBJ2-5|.
CASGRGETQYF
TGTGCCAGCGGACGGGGGGAGACCCAGTACTTC
>TRBV19|.|TRBJ2-5|TRBD2
CASKRSGNGETQYF
TGTGCCAGTAAGAGGAGCGGGAATGGGGAGACCCAGTACTTC
>TRBV30|once|TRBJ2-3|TRBD1
CAWRQGVGAGDTQYF
TGTGCCTGGAGGCAGGGGGTCGGGGCTGGAGATACGCAGTATTTT
>TRBV7-6|.|TRBJ2-5|.
CASSLAYFSQETQYF
TGTGCCAGCAGCTTAGCCTATTTTTCCCAAGAGACCCAGTACTTC
>TRBV27|.|TRBJ2-1|TRBD2
CASSLAGGPTEQFF
TGTGCCAGCAGTTTGGCGGGAGGGCCCACTGAGCAGTTCTTC
>TRBV6-6|.|TRBJ2-1|TRBD2
CASSHLAGGDYNEQFF
TGTGCCAGCAGTCACCTAGCGGGAGGGGATTACAATGAGCAGTTCTTC
>TRBV7-9|.|TRBJ2-5|.
CASSSDPVAETQYF
TGTGCCAGCAGCAGTGATCCGGTGGCAGAGACCCAGTACTTC
>TRBV6-5|.|TRBJ1-1|.
CASSPLQGYRTEAFF
TGTGCCAGCAGCCCTTTACAGGGATATCGGACTGAAGCTTTCTTT
>TRBV18|.|TRBJ2-3|TRBD2
CASSLGLAGDTQYF
TGTGCCAGCTCACTCGGACTAGCGGGAGATACGCAGTATTTT
>TRBV5-1|.|TRBJ1-2|.
CASSLSPTAGRYGYTF
TGCGCCAGCAGCTTGAGTCCCACGGCAGGCCGCTATGGCTACACCTTC
>TRBV29-1|.|TRBJ2-1|.
CSVEDLTSAAEQFF
TGCAGCGTTGAAGATCTTACAAGCGCGGCTGAGCAGTTCTTC
>TRBV10-3|.|TRBJ2-7|.
CASTAQGNSYEQYF
TGTGCCTCAACGGCACAGGGAAATTCCTACGAGCAGTACTTC
>TRBV7-2|.|TRBJ1-1|TRBD1
CASSRQGATEAFF
TGTGCCAGCAGCAGACAGGGAGCGACTGAAGCTTTCTTT
>TRBV19|.|TRBJ2-7|.
CASSMRRQGSYEQYF
TGTGCCAGTAGTATGCGTAGGCAGGGGTCCTACGAGCAGTACTTC
>TRBV7-9|.|TRBJ2-5|.
CASSLDGLGGGETQYF
TGTGCCAGCAGCTTAGACGGTTTGGGGGGAGGAGAGACCCAGTACTTC
>TRBV30|.|TRBJ1-2|.
CAWTRVTGMVPYGYTF
TGTGCCTGGACCAGGGTCACAGGGATGGTCCCCTATGGCTACACCTTC
>TRBV7-9|.|TRBJ2-3|TRBD2
CASSNLLAGDDTQYF
TGTGCCAGCAGCAACTTACTAGCGGGAGACGATACGCAGTATTTT
>TRBV29-1|.|TRBJ2-1|.
CSVEVLAVNEQFF
TGCAGCGTTGAGGTATTAGCGGTCAATGAGCAGTTCTTC
>TRBV7-9|.|TRBJ2-1|.
CASSFSLGNYNEQFF
TGTGCCAGCAGCTTTAGCCTAGGAAACTACAATGAGCAGTTCTTC
>TRBV7-9|.|TRBJ2-7|.
CASSLAPSLNEQYF
TGTGCCAGCAGCTTAGCCCCTAGCTTGAACGAGCAGTACTTC
>TRBV11-2|.|TRBJ1-2|TRBD1
CASSPWTGDEGYTF
TGTGCCAGCAGCCCTTGGACAGGGGATGAAGGCTACACCTTC
>TRBV25-1|.|TRBJ1-1|TRBD1
CASSTQGDTEAFF
TGTGCCAGCAGTACCCAGGGGGACACTGAAGCTTTCTTT
>TRBV29-1|.|TRBJ2-5|.
CSALSETQYF
TGCAGCGCACTCAGTGAGACCCAGTACTTC
>TRBV11-3|once|TRBJ2-3|.
CASQVFGDTQYF
TGTGCCAGCCAAGTTTTCGGCGATACGCAGTATTTT
>TRBV7-7|.|TRBJ2-2|.
CASSWGNTGELFF
TGTGCTAGCAGCTGGGGAAACACCGGGGAGCTGTTTTTT
>TRBV10-3|.|TRBJ1-2|TRBD1
CAISELRGYGYTF
TGTGCCATCAGTGAACTCAGGGGGTATGGCTACACCTTC
>TRBV6-1|.|TRBJ2-2|.
CASIAYANTGELFF
TGTGCCAGTATAGCGTACGCGAACACCGGGGAGCTGTTTTTT
>TRBV5-1|once|TRBJ2-1|TRBD2
CASSFLAGDEQFF
TGCGCCAGCAGCTTCCTAGCGGGTGATGAGCAGTTCTTC
>TRBV2|.|TRBJ1-5|.
CASSESFRRQKSNQPQHF
TGTGCCAGCAGTGAGAGTTTTCGTCGGCAAAAAAGCAATCAGCCCCAGCATTTT
>TRBV6-5|few|TRBJ1-2|.
CASSFGGREDYGYTF
TGTGCCAGCAGTTTCGGGGGGCGGGAGGACTATGGCTACACCTTC
>TRBV7-9|.|TRBJ2-6|.
CASSLGRVLGANVLTF
TGTGCCAGCAGCTTAGGGCGGGTTTTGGGGGCCAACGTCCTGACTTTC
>TRBV19|few|TRBJ2-7|.
CASSIQGSYEQYF
TGTGCCAGTAGTATACAGGGATCCTACGAGCAGTACTTC
>TRBV19|.|TRBJ2-1|.
CASSDGASGFTYNEQFF
TGTGCCAGTAGCGATGGGGCATCAGGGTTTACCTACAATGAGCAGTTCTTC
>TRBV11-2|.|TRBJ1-1|.
CASSLGATEAFF
TGTGCCAGCAGCTTAGGAGCCACTGAAGCTTTCTTT